These T cell receptor beta chains were read from a single sample in a study of blood T cell repertoires in COVID-19. Profiled with immunoSEQ multiplex PCR; TCRdb holds only in-frame clones, not every one. The sample contains more than 100,000 clones, about 89% of which appear only once. The sample taken for sequencing was peripheral blood. The receptors were sampled from a woman aged 55 to 70 with acute or convalescent COVID-19. CDR3s include the opening cysteine and the closing phenylalanine or tryptophan. D genes are given only for firm matches. Size is omitted from some rows. Given values are once, few, many or a class for expanded clones.

clone_size j_call v_call d_call cdr3_nt cdr3_aa
. TRBJ1-4 TRBV3-1/TRBV3-2 . TGTGCCAGCAGCCAACAGGGTGGTCTAAGGGAAAAACTGTTTTTT CASSQQGGLREKLFF
. TRBJ1-3 TRBV19 . TGTGCCAGTAGTACTTCCCCAGGGTCGACTGGAAACACCATATATTTT CASSTSPGSTGNTIYF
few TRBJ1-1 TRBV3-1/TRBV3-2 . TGTGCCAGCAGCTGGGAGACAGAAGCTTTCTTT CASSWETEAFF
once TRBJ2-1 TRBV2 . TGTGCCAGCAGTGAAAGAGCGGGCTACTCCTACAATGAGCAGTTCTTC CASSERAGYSYNEQFF
. TRBJ2-1 TRBV7-9 TRBD2 TGTGCCAGCAGCTTAGATACTAGCGGGAGCGATGAGCAGTTCTTC CASSLDTSGSDEQFF
. TRBJ1-2 TRBV7-2 . TGTGCCAGCAGCCCCGAGGGGGTCGGCTACACCTTC CASSPEGVGYTF
. TRBJ2-2 TRBV5-4 . TGTGCCAGCAGCGCGTGGGGGCCCGGGGAGCTGTTTTTT CASSAWGPGELFF
. TRBJ1-4 TRBV30 . TGTGCCTGGAGTGTAAAGGGAGGGGGTGAAAAACTGTTTTTT CAWSVKGGGEKLFF
. TRBJ2-3 TRBV19 . TGTGCCAGTAGTTTTGGGACTGCGACTAGCACAGATACGCAGTATTTT CASSFGTATSTDTQYF
once TRBJ1-1 TRBV27 . TGTGCCAGCAGTTTAAGACAGGAGACTGAAGCTTTCTTT CASSLRQETEAFF
. TRBJ2-7 TRBV9 TRBD2 TGTGCCAGCAGCGTGCATACGGGGGGGATCTACGAGCAGTACTTC CASSVHTGGIYEQYF
. TRBJ1-2 TRBV5-4 . TGTGCCAGCAGCTTGGACGGGGCTAACTATGGCTACACCTTC CASSLDGANYGYTF
few TRBJ2-2 TRBV7-6 TRBD2 TGTGCCAGCAGCGTCGGACTAGCGGGAGGGTACACCGGGGAGCTGTTTTTT CASSVGLAGGYTGELFF
. TRBJ2-5 TRBV11-3 . TGTGCCAGCAGCTCCGTTAACCGTTGGGACTCGGAACAAGAGACCCAGTACTTC CASSSVNRWDSEQETQYF
. TRBJ1-5 TRBV2 TRBD1 TGTGCCAGCAGTCTAGGACAGGGATTTCAGCCCCAGCATTTT CASSLGQGFQPQHF
. TRBJ1-2 TRBV6-5 . TGTGCCAGCCATGGGTGGGGCGCAGGTGGCTACACCTTC CASHGWGAGGYTF
. TRBJ2-2 TRBV5-4 TRBD2 TGTGCCAGCAGCTCGGGACTAGCGAACACCGGGGAGCTGTTTTTT CASSSGLANTGELFF
once TRBJ1-1 TRBV13 . TGTGCCAGCAGTTTTGTTCGGAACACTGAAGCTTTCTTT CASSFVRNTEAFF
. TRBJ2-7 TRBV24-1 TRBD1 TGTGCCACCAGTGACCCAGGGACAGGCAACTACGAGCAGTACTTC CATSDPGTGNYEQYF
. TRBJ2-2 TRBV3-1/TRBV3-2 . TGTGCCAGCAGCCAAGATTCAGGGGCCGGGGAGCTGTTTTTT CASSQDSGAGELFF
. TRBJ2-3 TRBV30 TRBD2 TGTGCCTGGAAATTAGCGGGAGGTGCAGATACGCAGTATTTT CAWKLAGGADTQYF
. TRBJ1-5 TRBV15 . TGTGCCACCAGCAGAGATACAGGGTTCGCCCGGCCCCAGCATTTT CATSRDTGFARPQHF
. TRBJ1-5 TRBV5-4 . TGTGCCAGCAGCTTGGAGGGGGACGGCAATCAGCCCCAGCATTTT CASSLEGDGNQPQHF
. TRBJ1-4 TRBV10-3 TRBD1 TGTGCCATCAGTGCCTATAAGACAGGGGTCGGGGAAAAACTGTTTTTT CAISAYKTGVGEKLFF
. TRBJ2-7 TRBV2 TRBD1 TGTGCCAGCCGGGACAGGGTTCTGTACGAGCAGTACTTC CASRDRVLYEQYF
. TRBJ1-2 TRBV3-1/TRBV3-2 TRBD1 TGTGCCAGCAGTTCAGGGACAGGCTCTACTAACTATGGCTACACCTTC CASSSGTGSTNYGYTF
. TRBJ2-7 TRBV20-1 . TGCAGTGCTAGCGGGTACCACGAGCAGTACTTC CSASGYHEQYF
. TRBJ1-1 TRBV6-5 . TGTGCCAGCAGTCCCCGGGGGGGAAGTGGAACTGAAGCTTTCTTT CASSPRGGSGTEAFF
. TRBJ1-3 TRBV18 TRBD1 TGTGCCAGCTCACCTCGGACAGGGGACTACTCTGGAAACACCATATATTTT CASSPRTGDYSGNTIYF
once TRBJ1-6 TRBV19 TRBD1 TGTGCCAGTAGTGTCGCACACAGGGGGCGAAATTCACCCCTCCACTTT CASSVAHRGRNSPLHF
once TRBJ2-7 TRBV9 TRBD2 TGTGCCAGCAGCCGAGCGGGAGGGAGGAACGAGCAGTACTTC CASSRAGGRNEQYF
. TRBJ2-6 TRBV4-1 . TGCGCCAGCAGCCAAGATGCCCCAGGGGCCTCTGGGGCCAACGTCCTGACTTTC CASSQDAPGASGANVLTF
. TRBJ1-1 TRBV18 . TGTGCCAGCTCACCACCGAAGGGGCGCTGGGCTGAAGCTTTCTTT CASSPPKGRWAEAFF
few TRBJ2-5 TRBV19 . TGTGCCAGTAGTCTCCCCGGGGAGACCCAGTACTTC CASSLPGETQYF
. TRBJ2-1 TRBV10-2 TRBD1 TGCGCCAGCAGTGAGTCGACAGGGAGAGATGAGCAGTTCTTC CASSESTGRDEQFF
. TRBJ2-4 TRBV11-2 . TGTGCCAGCAGCTTAGATCGAGGGACTGTTCAGTACTTC CASSLDRGTVQYF
once TRBJ1-1 TRBV19 TRBD1 TGTGCCAGTAGTCGGACAGGGGCGTTCGAAGCTTTCTTT CASSRTGAFEAFF
. TRBJ2-1 TRBV4-2 TRBD2 TGTGCCAGCAGCCAAGCCATAAACCCTCTAGCGGGACACAATGAGCAGTTCTTC CASSQAINPLAGHNEQFF